This T cell receptor (beta chain) was sequenced for a study of tumor-infiltrating lymphocytes in primary liver carcinoma. Study-wide background: T1-T3 N0M0 was the stage of the tumors, which were about 4.2 to 11 cm across.

Study-wide points: Only about 7-24% of top clones were detected in each of the five tumor regions.

The source material, about 17-31 mg of unsorted bulk tissue, was used to co-extract RNA and DNA. Every tumor sample analyzed contained over 80% viable tumor cells. Trimming left V 7 bases short and J 5 bases short, with 21 bases between. The germline V gene encodes CDR1 MNHEY and CDR2 SVGEGT. This CDR3 has 16 amino acids. A constant-region primer primed TCR beta cDNA synthesis from about 550 ng of total RNA. Employing slightly modified ARM-PCR, three nested multiplex PCR rounds were run, and these gave rise to the TCR beta libraries. Each of the first two PCR rounds ran nine to ten cycles with TRBV1-TRBV30 forward and C-beta reverse primers. TCRdb itself ran the multiplex PCR reads through MiXCR, one entry per CDR3 protein. The table lists over 95,000 distinct CDR3 sequences, approximately 71% of them singletons. Of note for this clonotype: The antigen is undetermined.

The sequence came from a woman aged 55-70 years with primary liver carcinoma and hepatitis B virus infection. What was sequenced was liver tumor tissue from sampling region 5. Subset given: tumor region T5, tumor centre. This sequence joins TRBV6-2 or TRBV6-3 and TRBJ2-1; D remains ambiguous. As DNA, the CDR3 is TGTGCCAGCAAAACCTCGATGAACATCCGGGACAATGAGCAGTTCTTC. Residues: CASKTSMNIRDNEQFF.